The clone carrying this T cell receptor beta chain showed up many times. Its specificity is unknown. These data are taken from a study of cytotoxic CD8 clonotypes in ibrutinib-treated CLL. Study context: The patients, some eleven relapsed/refractory and approximately 16 treatment-naive, included approximately 17 who were IGHV unmutated. Mean values per sample were around 250,000 productive templates and tens of thousands of productive rearrangements.

Deletions cut 6 bases from V and 1 base from J, with 19 bases between. The CDR3 has 16 amino acids. CDR1 and CDR2 (germline): WNHNN, SYGVQD (reference sequence). Target depth was 1 in 200,000 to 1 in 1 million T cells, about 10x per clonotype. TCRdb keeps only in-frame clones here, not all; method: immunoSEQ multiplex PCR. The sample includes around 130,000 clones, around 84% of them seen just once. The study's findings and limits: Sustained-remission patients were sampled at different times than progressing patients were.

This receptor was taken from a human donor with chronic lymphocytic leukemia. V gene TRBV10-1 combines with J gene TRBJ2-7; D uncertain. The sequencing used PBMCs, collected after 24 months of ibrutinib treatment. CDR3 in DNA: TGCGCCAGCAGCGCCTCTCGCGATCAGCCTTCCTACGAGCAGTACTTC. Translated, it gives CASSASRDQPSYEQYF.